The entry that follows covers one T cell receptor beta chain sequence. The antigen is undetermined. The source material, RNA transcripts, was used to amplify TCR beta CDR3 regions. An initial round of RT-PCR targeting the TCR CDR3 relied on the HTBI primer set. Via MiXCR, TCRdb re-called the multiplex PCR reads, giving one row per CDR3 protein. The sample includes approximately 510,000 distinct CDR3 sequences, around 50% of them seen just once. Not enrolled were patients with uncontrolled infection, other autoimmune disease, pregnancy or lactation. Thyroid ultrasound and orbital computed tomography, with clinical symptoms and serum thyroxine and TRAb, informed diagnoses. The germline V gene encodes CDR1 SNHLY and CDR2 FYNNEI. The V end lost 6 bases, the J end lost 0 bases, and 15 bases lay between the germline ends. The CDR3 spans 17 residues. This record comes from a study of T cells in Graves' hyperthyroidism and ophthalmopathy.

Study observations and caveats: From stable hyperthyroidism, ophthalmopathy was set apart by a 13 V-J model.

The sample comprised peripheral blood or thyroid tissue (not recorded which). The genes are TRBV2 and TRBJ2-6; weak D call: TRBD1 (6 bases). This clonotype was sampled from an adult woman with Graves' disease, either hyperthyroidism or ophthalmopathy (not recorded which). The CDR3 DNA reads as TGTGCCAGCAGAACAGGGCGGAAGAGCTCTGGGGCCAACGTCCTGACTTTC. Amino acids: CASRTGRKSSGANVLTF. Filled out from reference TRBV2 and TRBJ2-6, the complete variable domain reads EPEVTQTPSHQVTQMGQEVILRCVPISNHLYFYWYRQILGQKVEFLVSFYNNEISEKSEIFDDQFSVERPDGSNFTLKIRSTKLEDSAMYFCASRTGRKSSGANVLTFGAGSRLTVL.